A selection of T cell receptor beta chains follows, all from one sample in a study of CD8 T cells in ankylosing spondylitis. TCRdb analysed the 5' RACE reads with MiXCR anew, one entry per CDR3 protein. The sample has some 350,000 distinct CDR3 sequences; about 14% are singletons. The sequencing input was blood, either unsorted or a sorted T cell fraction (not recorded which). The receptors were sampled from a male donor with ankylosing spondylitis or in good health (not recorded which). CDR3s include the opening cysteine and the closing phenylalanine or tryptophan. A D gene is named only where the DNA matches it firmly. Clone size is stated in some rows and not others, as once, few, many or a class when expanded.

d_call,v_call,j_call,clone_size,cdr3_nt,cdr3_aa
-,TRBV24-1,TRBJ2-3,many,TGTGCCACCAGTGATTCGAGAGGCACAGATACGCAGTATTTT,CATSDSRGTDTQYF
-,TRBV4-1,TRBJ2-3,many,TGCGCCAGCAGCCATCCGGAATTCACAGATACGCAGTATTTT,CASSHPEFTDTQYF
-,TRBV3-1,TRBJ2-1,few,TGTGCCAGCAGCCAAGAGGGGGGCGGTTGGAATGAGCAGTTCTTC,CASSQEGGGWNEQFF
TRBD2,TRBV5-1,TRBJ2-5,-,TGCGCCAGCAGCTTTACGGGAGGCACCACAGAGACCCAGTACTTC,CASSFTGGTTETQYF
-,TRBV4-1,TRBJ2-3,-,TGCGCCAGCAGCCCCGACTCCACCGAGGGAGCTACGCAGTATTTT,CASSPDSTEGATQYF
-,TRBV20-1,TRBJ1-5,-,TGCAGTGCTTTAAAGGGGGGGATCAATCAGCCCCAGCATTTT,CSALKGGINQPQHF
-,TRBV12-3/TRBV12-4,TRBJ2-2,many,TGTGCCAGCAGTTTAGATACCTCCTATGGCACAAGGGAGGACGGGGAGCTGTTTTTT,CASSLDTSYGTREDGELFF
-,TRBV20-1,TRBJ2-5,many,TGCATAGCAGAGTTCCAAGAGACCCAGTACTTC,CIAEFQETQYF
-,TRBV6-5,TRBJ2-1,-,TGTGCCAGCAGTGACTCCCATCAGGGAAGGTATGAGCAGTTCTTC,CASSDSHQGRYEQFF
-,TRBV6-5,TRBJ1-2,-,TGTGCCAGCAGTTCCCGACTGGGACTCAAAGGCTATGGCTACACCTTC,CASSSRLGLKGYGYTF